This T cell receptor (beta chain) is drawn from a study of blood T cell repertoires in COVID-19 (dated by TCRdb to 2019 to 2021). In the study overall: Collaborator samples came from the United States, Italy and Spain and covered acute and convalescent phases of COVID-19. A freely available public database, intended as a resource for researchers studying the immune response to SARS-CoV-2, is where the repertoires were released. Where available, HLA class I and class II types were obtained from metadata supplied by the sample provider rather than from assay-based typing. Subjects who had been exposed to COVID-19, were actively infected with it, or had recovered from it provided the deeply sampled blood TCRbeta repertoires that made up the dataset. Sample metadata almost always included a de-identified subject ID, COVID-19 status, age in years and sex. The material from the prospective study consisted of cDNA or gDNA derived from T cells, B-cell-depleted T cells, or PBMCs. Samples were obtained from the ongoing ImmuneRACE study (first 160 participants) and from 950 to 1,500 subjects provided by 6 global collaborators. The full study reports these points: The amount of clinical and demographic metadata varied by source and participant and was provided uncurated.

As regards this clone: Its antigen target is currently unknown. Per-base qualities were not stored, and no clone one base away is much larger.

From a lookup of the germline V gene (reference sequence), CDR1 and CDR2 are LGHDT and YNNKEL. Compared with germline, V lacks 4 bases and J lacks 5 bases; bases without a gene match: 8. The CDR3 measures 14 amino acids from cysteine to phenylalanine. Just the 42-base CDR3 DNA is kept, in frame starting at base 1. The collaborating institutions used their own protocols to collect whole blood in K2EDTA tubes. Collaborator samples were shipped for TCRbeta analysis as frozen whole blood, isolated PBMCs, or DNA extracted from either sample type. TCRbeta CDR3 regions were amplified from genomic DNA using the immunoSEQ Assay, a bias-controlled multiplex PCR. For the original study's pipeline: Within the assay, amplification of reference gene primers was used to estimate how many nucleated cells each sample contained. Sequence reads were collapsed and filtered to measure the absolute abundance of every unique TCRbeta CDR3 rearrangement. For each sample, productive Simpson clonality was calculated as the square root of Simpson's diversity index across productive rearrangements. TCRdb took this table from immuneACCESS and kept in-frame rearrangements with V and J called. Such tables lack part of the clones; where checked against another copy, unresolved V genes explain under half of the gap, and the rest is unexplained. D and trimming were read from the DNA, whereas the V and J calls and clone size are those reported in that table. In this sample the table shows some 250,000 clones, around 81% of which occur a single time. Of the sample, 4.4% falls within the top ten clones.

The chain is made from TRBV3-1 (or the pseudogene TRBV3-2) and TRBJ2-7, with 7 bases aligning to TRBD1. This TCR derives from a man aged 45-65 years with active or convalescent COVID-19. Input material: peripheral blood. The bases are TGTGCCAGCAGCCCGAAGACAGGGCTTAACGAGCAGTACTTC. Its translation reads: CASSPKTGLNEQYF.